The rows below give T cell receptor beta chains drawn from one sample of a study of identical twins. TCRdb re-called the 5' RACE reads with MiXCR, one entry per CDR3 protein. The sample lists roughly 240,000 distinct CDR3 sequences, approximately 7.9% occurring once. These data were also filed under a second study, of yellow fever vaccine responses in identical twins.

Sequencing was carried out using CD8+ T cells sorted from blood. The source is a woman younger than 30 in good health. CDR3s include the opening cysteine and the closing phenylalanine or tryptophan. The D gene is left open where the match is weak. Size is stated for part of the rows, as once, few or many counts, or as a class when the clone is expanded.

J gene | D gene | clone size | V gene | CDR3 protein | CDR3 DNA
TRBJ2-5 | . | medium-sized | TRBV12-3/TRBV12-4 | CASRLHAAETQYF | TGTGCCAGCAGATTGCACGCCGCGGAGACCCAGTACTTC
TRBJ2-1 | . | many | TRBV10-2 | CASSHNGEEQFF | TGCGCCAGCAGTCATAACGGGGAAGAGCAGTTCTTC
TRBJ2-6 | . | few | TRBV7-3 | CASSLISAGANVLTF | TGTGCCAGCAGCTTAATTTCAGCTGGGGCCAACGTCCTGACTTTC
TRBJ2-5 | . | . | TRBV12-3/TRBV12-4 | CASSFGVEGQTQYF | TGTGCCAGCAGTTTTGGGGTGGAGGGACAGACCCAGTACTTC
TRBJ2-2 | TRBD2 | . | TRBV3-1 | CACSLGLAGGTNTGELFF | TGTGCCTGCAGCCTGGGACTAGCGGGAGGGACGAACACCGGGGAGCTGTTTTTT
TRBJ2-5 | TRBD1 | . | TRBV6-5 | CASSNLQGEAKETQYF | TGTGCCAGCAGTAACCTACAGGGGGAGGCGAAGGAGACCCAGTACTTC
TRBJ2-1 | TRBD1 | few | TRBV3-1 | CASSLRDRGPNEQFF | TGTGCCAGCAGCCTCCGGGACAGGGGACCCAATGAGCAGTTCTTC
TRBJ2-3 | TRBD2 | many | TRBV7-8 | CASSLGAPGLAGATDTQYF | TGTGCCAGCAGCTTAGGGGCCCCGGGACTAGCGGGGGCCACAGATACGCAGTATTTT
TRBJ2-5 | TRBD2 | . | TRBV7-9 | CASSFFALAGIGETQYF | TGTGCCAGCAGCTTCTTCGCTTTAGCGGGGATAGGGGAGACCCAGTACTTC
TRBJ2-7 | TRBD2 | . | TRBV20-1 | CSARDLRTSGSSYEQYF | TGCAGTGCTAGAGACCTTAGGACTAGCGGGAGCTCCTACGAGCAGTACTTC
TRBJ1-6 | . | many | TRBV28 | CATRSSYNSPLHF | TGTGCCACGAGGAGCTCCTATAATTCACCCCTCCACTTT
TRBJ2-7 | TRBD1 | . | TRBV27 | CASSLGGQAYEQYF | TGTGCCAGCAGCCTAGGGGGACAGGCTTACGAGCAGTACTTC
TRBJ2-5 | . | many | TRBV4-1 | CASSQVGKTQYF | TGCGCCAGCAGCCAAGTCGGCAAGACCCAGTACTTC
TRBJ1-5 | . | many | TRBV12-3/TRBV12-4 | CASSPGRLNQPQHF | TGTGCCAGCAGCCCGGGACGGCTCAATCAGCCCCAGCATTTT
TRBJ2-5 | TRBD1 | few | TRBV27 | CASSYLQGQETQYF | TGTGCCAGCAGTTACCTACAGGGGCAAGAGACCCAGTACTTC
TRBJ2-4 | TRBD1 | . | TRBV6-2/TRBV6-3 | CASLDPGQGIAKNIQYF | TGTGCCAGCCTTGATCCGGGACAGGGGATAGCCAAAAACATTCAGTACTTC
TRBJ1-5 | . | few | TRBV4-1 | CASSQDPPGRSNQPQHF | TGCGCCAGCAGCCAAGATCCTCCAGGTAGGAGCAATCAGCCCCAGCATTTT
TRBJ2-3 | TRBD1 | . | TRBV27 | CASSLGTGGLTDTQYF | TGTGCCAGCAGTTTGGGGACAGGGGGCCTCACAGATACGCAGTATTTT
TRBJ2-1 | . | few | TRBV7-6 | CASSFLQAYNEQFF | TGTGCCAGCAGCTTCCTTCAGGCTTACAATGAGCAGTTCTTC
TRBJ1-1 | . | . | TRBV15 | CATSINTGSEAFF | TGTGCCACCAGCATAAACACAGGGTCTGAAGCTTTCTTT
TRBJ2-3 | . | . | TRBV29-1 | CSDLLGVGLDTQYF | TGCAGCGACTTACTAGGGGTTGGTCTAGATACGCAGTATTTT
TRBJ2-3 | TRBD1 | . | TRBV7-8 | CASSLEGGGQGTWDTQYF | TGTGCCAGCAGCTTAGAGGGGGGAGGACAGGGAACCTGGGATACGCAGTATTTT
TRBJ2-7 | . | . | TRBV10-2 | CASSESTGRYEQYF | TGCGCCAGCAGTGAGTCGACAGGGAGGTACGAGCAGTACTTC
TRBJ2-1 | . | many | TRBV24-1 | CATKGYNEVDEQFF | TGTGCCACCAAGGGGTACAATGAAGTGGATGAGCAGTTCTTC